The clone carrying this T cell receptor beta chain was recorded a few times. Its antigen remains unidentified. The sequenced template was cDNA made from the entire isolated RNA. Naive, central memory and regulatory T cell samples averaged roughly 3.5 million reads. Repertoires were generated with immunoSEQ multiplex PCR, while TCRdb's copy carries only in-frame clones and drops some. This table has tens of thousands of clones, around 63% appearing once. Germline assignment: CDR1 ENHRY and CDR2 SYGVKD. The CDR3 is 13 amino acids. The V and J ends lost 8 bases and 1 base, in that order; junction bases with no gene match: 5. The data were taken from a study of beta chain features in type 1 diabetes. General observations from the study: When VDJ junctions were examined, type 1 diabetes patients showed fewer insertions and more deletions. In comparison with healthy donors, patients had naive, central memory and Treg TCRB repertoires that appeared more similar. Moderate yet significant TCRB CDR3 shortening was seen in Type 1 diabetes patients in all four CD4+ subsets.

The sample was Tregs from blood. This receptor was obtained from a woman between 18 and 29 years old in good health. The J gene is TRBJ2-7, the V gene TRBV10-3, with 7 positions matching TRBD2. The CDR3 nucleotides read TGTGCCATCGCTGCAGCGGGATCCTACGAGCAGTACTTC. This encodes CAIAAAGSYEQYF.